One and the same sample provided the 26 T cell receptor beta chains below, sequenced in a study of PD-1 blockade in mismatch repair-deficient tumors. Produced via immunoSEQ multiplex PCR; TCRdb's table is partial and in-frame only. Altogether about 79,000 clones are present, roughly 80% being singletons, with the ten largest covering roughly 5.5%. Sample: peripheral blood, taken 44 weeks after starting pembrolizumab. The receptor source for this set is an adult with mismatch repair-deficient cancer.

The V gene is TRBV7-2, the J gene TRBJ2-3, with a tentative D call TRBD1 (6 bases). This CDR3 comprises 15 residues. Trimming stripped 1 base from V and 3 bases from J, with 11 bases between. Looked up from germline, CDR1 is SGHTA and CDR2 is FQGNSA. In nucleotides, the CDR3 is TGTGCCAGCAGCTTAGGGGGAAGGGGGACAGATACGCAGTATTTT. It yields the protein CASSLGGRGTDTQYF.

J is TRBJ2-7 and V is TRBV5-6, with D unresolved. Trimming took off 4 bases at V and 4 bases at J, with 15 bases between the two ends. The CDR3 consists of 14 residues. Germline V gene sequence: CDR1 SGHDT, CDR2 YYEEEE. Here the CDR3 reads CASSPDRRFYEQYF. The CDR3 DNA follows: TGTGCCAGCAGCCCAGACCGTCGCTTTTACGAGCAGTACTTC.

The V call is TRBV29-1, the J call TRBJ2-3; 8 bases fit TRBD2. The CDR3 has 14 amino acids. Germline CDR1 and CDR2: SQVTM and ANQGSEA. After removal of 8 bases from V and 2 bases from J, the junction contained 9 bases not matched to a gene. CDR3 protein: CSLRERGPTDTQYF. The CDR3 nucleotides are TGCAGCCTAAGAGAGCGGGGGCCCACAGATACGCAGTATTTT.

J is TRBJ2-3 and V is TRBV11-3; tentative D call: TRBD1 (7 bases). Germline V gene sequence: CDR1 SGHNT, CDR2 YENEEA. The V end lost 2 bases, the J end lost 6 bases, and 24 bases lay between the germline ends. CDR3 length: 18 amino acids. The CDR3 nucleotides read TGTGCCAGCAGCTTAAATCAGGGGGGACCTCTCCCTGGGGATACGCAGTATTTT. Amino acids: CASSLNQGGPLPGDTQYF.

In this sample, this clone turned up a few times. The chain recombines TRBV7-2 with TRBJ1-5; no clear D. CDR3 length: 16 residues. V was pared by 1 base and J by 2 bases, with 12 bases between. CDR1 is SGHTA and CDR2 is FQGNSA in the germline V gene. DNA of the CDR3: TGTGCCAGCAGCTTAGTACCAGTGTACGGCAATCAGCCCCAGCATTTT. It specifies CASSLVPVYGNQPQHF.

This clone has a handful of counts. The chain carries TRBV6-5 and TRBJ1-2; TRBD1 agrees at 7 bases. Per the germline V gene, CDR1 is MNHEY and CDR2 is SVGAGI. J lost 6 bases, V lost 4 bases, and 2 bases had no gene match. The CDR3 consists of 12 residues. CDR3 DNA sequence: TGTGCCAGCAGTTCCAGGGGGGATGGCTACACCTTC. Translating gives CASSSRGDGYTF.

This clone was recorded once. The V call is TRBV11-1, the J call TRBJ1-4; D not certain. Germline V gene sequence: CDR1 SGHAT, CDR2 FQDESV (reference sequence). The CDR3 consists of 13 residues. The V gene lost 4 bases and the J gene lost 8 bases, with 11 bases spanning the gap. Written as DNA, the CDR3 is TGTGCCAGCAGCTCCCGTCGCGGAGAAAAACTGTTTTTT. As protein: CASSSRRGEKLFF.

The V call is TRBV27, the J call TRBJ2-3, with 9 bases matching TRBD2. V was clipped by 6 bases and J by 4 bases; unmatched bases: 5. The CDR3 runs to 14 residues. Per the germline V gene, CDR1 is MNHEY and CDR2 is SMNVEV (reference sequence). The CDR3 bases are TGTGCCAGCAGACCGGGACTAGCATCAGATACGCAGTATTTT. Protein: CASRPGLASDTQYF.

This chain uses TRBV4-3 with TRBJ2-1, with D uncertain. The germline gives CDR1 LGHNA, CDR2 YSLEER. Trimming pared 5 bases from V and 0 bases from J, leaving 14 bases between. The CDR3 has 16 residues. CDR3 amino acids: CASSYNPSSSYNEQFF. The CDR3 nucleotides are TGCGCCAGCAGCTACAACCCCTCGAGCTCCTACAATGAGCAGTTCTTC.

V is TRBV29-1 and J is TRBJ1-4; 8 bases map to TRBD1. V shed 0 bases and J 6 bases; nucleotides not matched to a gene: 6. Germline CDR1 is SQVTM and CDR2 is ANQGSEA. The CDR3 length is 15 residues. CDR3 sequence reads: CSVEDQAGGYEKLFF. CDR3 DNA sequence: TGCAGCGTTGAAGATCAGGCAGGGGGCTATGAAAAACTGTTTTTT.

J is TRBJ1-3 and V is TRBV5-6; D is uncertain. The germline V gene encodes CDR1 SGHDT and CDR2 YYEEEE. This CDR3 contains 13 residues. V lost 0 bases and J 7 bases, leaving 8 bases between the germline ends. CDR3 protein: CASSLGAWNTIYF. For the CDR3, the DNA is TGTGCCAGCAGCTTGGGCGCGTGGAACACCATATATTTT.

The rearrangement joins TRBV7-9 to TRBJ2-4, with TRBD2 matching over 11 bases. Germline V gives CDR1 SEHNR, CDR2 FQNEAQ (reference sequence). The CDR3 has 15 residues. V shed 3 bases and J 7 bases; nucleotides not matched to a gene: 5. The CDR3 sequence: CASSFGTSGVNIQYF. The CDR3 DNA reads as TGTGCCAGCAGCTTTGGGACTAGCGGAGTGAACATTCAGTACTTC.

J is TRBJ1-2 and V is TRBV28; TRBD1 might be the D (5 bases). This CDR3 comprises 16 residues. Germline CDR1 reads MDHEN; CDR2 reads SYDVKM. V was cut by 6 bases and J by 4 bases, with 21 bases left in between. CDR3 nucleotides: TGTGCCAGCAGCACTCGTGGGGGGGGAAACTCCTATGGCTACACCTTC. This encodes CASSTRGGGNSYGYTF.

CDR3 in amino acids: CASSSSDSGRNNTQYF. CDR3 DNA: TGTGCCAGCAGCTCCTCTGATAGCGGGAGAAATAATACGCAGTATTTT. V is TRBV7-9 and J is TRBJ2-3; 9 bases line up with TRBD2. Trimming cost V 4 bases and J 7 bases; bases outside gene matches: 12. Germline V CDR1 and CDR2: SEHNR, FQNEAQ (reference sequence). The CDR3 spans 16 residues.

V gene TRBV5-4 combines with J gene TRBJ2-2, with a tentative D call TRBD2 (6 bases). The CDR3 consists of 17 residues. Deletions cut 0 bases from V and 1 base from J, with 13 bases between. Germline CDR1 SGHNT, CDR2 YYREEE (reference sequence). This chain's CDR3 is CASSLGGVFGNTGELFF. In DNA, the CDR3 is TGTGCCAGCAGCTTGGGGGGGGTGTTCGGGAACACCGGGGAGCTGTTTTTT.

This chain connects TRBV4-1 to TRBJ1-1; a possible D gene is TRBD1 (5 bases). This CDR3 region has 15 residues. Germline CDR1 reads MGHRA; CDR2 reads YSYEKL. Trimming took 3 bases from V and 3 from J, leaving 14 bases between them. The CDR3 sequence is CASSHTQGGDTEAFF. CDR3 bases: TGCGCCAGCAGCCACACCCAAGGAGGGGACACTGAAGCTTTCTTT.

This chain uses TRBV4-3 with TRBJ2-7; 7 bases agree with TRBD1. Germline V gene data show CDR1 as LGHNA and CDR2 as YSLEER. The trim removed 3 bases at V and 3 bases at J, leaving 8 bases unmatched. The CDR3 consists of 15 residues. The CDR3 here is CASSHGTAIIYEQYF. DNA for the CDR3: TGCGCCAGCAGCCACGGGACAGCGATAATCTACGAGCAGTACTTC.

In this sample, this clone turned up once. The chain employs TRBV6-1 and TRBJ2-7; 9 nucleotides match TRBD1. Losses at the gene ends were 5 bases for V and 3 bases for J; bases not matched to a gene: 5. From germline, CDR1 is MNHNS and CDR2 SASEGT. The CDR3 length is 14 residues. The CDR3 is CASSSQGAVYEQYF. The CDR3 DNA is TGTGCCAGCAGTTCACAGGGGGCTGTCTACGAGCAGTACTTC.

This chain connects TRBV7-3 to TRBJ2-1, with D unclear. From germline, CDR1 is SGHTA and CDR2 FQGTGA. V was pared by 2 bases and J by 0 bases, with 20 bases between. The CDR3 totals 19 residues. The CDR3 DNA reads TGTGCCAGCAGCTTAGGGTATCGCGGCAGCGCTAGCTCCTACAATGAGCAGTTCTTC. It specifies CASSLGYRGSASSYNEQFF.

This sequence joins TRBV9 and TRBJ1-5; 8 positions match TRBD1. The length of the CDR3 is 14 residues. J was trimmed by 1 base and V by 3 bases; bases with no gene match: 0. Germline CDR1 SGDLS, CDR2 YYNGEE. In DNA, the CDR3 is TGTGCCAGCAGCGGACAGGGGAGCAATCAGCCCCAGCATTTT. This gives the protein CASSGQGSNQPQHF.

This chain connects TRBV7-8 to TRBJ2-1, with D unclear. V was trimmed by 8 bases and J by 0 bases, leaving 14 bases between them. This CDR3 is 15 amino acids long. Germline CDR1 is SGHVS and CDR2 is FQNEAQ. This CDR3 is CASSFHLSSYNEQFF. CDR3 nucleotide sequence: TGTGCCAGCTCTTTTCATCTGAGCTCCTACAATGAGCAGTTCTTC.

The rearrangement links TRBV7-9 to TRBJ1-1, with a tentative D call TRBD1 (5 bases). Per the germline V gene, CDR1 is SEHNR and CDR2 is FQNEAQ (reference sequence). Trimming pared 1 base from V and 10 bases from J, leaving 13 bases between. The CDR3 loop spans 13 amino acids. CDR3 coding DNA: TGTGCCAGCAGCTTAGATGGCGCAGGGCGAGCTTTCTTT. Protein: CASSLDGAGRAFF.

The chain joins TRBV7-3 to TRBJ2-7; 8 bases are a match to TRBD1. The junction had 4 bases not matched to a gene; V was cut back by 5 bases and J by 4 bases. This CDR3 has 13 amino acids. Germline V gene data show CDR1 as SGHTA and CDR2 as FQGTGA. The CDR3 here is CASSPWTGYEQYF. DNA of the CDR3: TGTGCCAGCAGCCCCTGGACAGGGTACGAGCAGTACTTC.

This chain links TRBV27 with TRBJ2-3; 9 bases fit TRBD1. V dropped 5 bases and J dropped 4; count of bases not matched to a gene: 4. The germline V gene has CDR1 MNHEY and CDR2 SMNVEV (reference sequence). The CDR3 totals 14 residues. This chain's CDR3 is CASSRDRASDTQYF. In nucleotides, the CDR3 is TGTGCCAGCAGTCGGGACAGGGCATCAGATACGCAGTATTTT.

V is TRBV10-3 and J is TRBJ2-7; TRBD2 matches 9 bases. This CDR3 is built from 14 residues. V lost 6 bases and J lost 0; bases outside the gene matches: 3. Germline V lookup: CDR1 ENHRY, CDR2 SYGVKD. CDR3 bases: TGTGCCATCAGCCAGACTAGCGGCTCCTACGAGCAGTACTTC. Protein: CAISQTSGSYEQYF.

V and J are TRBV9 and TRBJ2-2; a weak D match, TRBD2 (6 bases). The CDR3 extends over 15 amino acids. Germline assignment: CDR1 SGDLS and CDR2 YYNGEE. The V gene lost 1 base and the J gene lost 5 bases, with 12 bases spanning the gap. CDR3 DNA sequence: TGTGCCAGCAGCGTACAGGGAGCGGGTACCGGGGAGCTGTTTTTT. It translates to CASSVQGAGTGELFF.